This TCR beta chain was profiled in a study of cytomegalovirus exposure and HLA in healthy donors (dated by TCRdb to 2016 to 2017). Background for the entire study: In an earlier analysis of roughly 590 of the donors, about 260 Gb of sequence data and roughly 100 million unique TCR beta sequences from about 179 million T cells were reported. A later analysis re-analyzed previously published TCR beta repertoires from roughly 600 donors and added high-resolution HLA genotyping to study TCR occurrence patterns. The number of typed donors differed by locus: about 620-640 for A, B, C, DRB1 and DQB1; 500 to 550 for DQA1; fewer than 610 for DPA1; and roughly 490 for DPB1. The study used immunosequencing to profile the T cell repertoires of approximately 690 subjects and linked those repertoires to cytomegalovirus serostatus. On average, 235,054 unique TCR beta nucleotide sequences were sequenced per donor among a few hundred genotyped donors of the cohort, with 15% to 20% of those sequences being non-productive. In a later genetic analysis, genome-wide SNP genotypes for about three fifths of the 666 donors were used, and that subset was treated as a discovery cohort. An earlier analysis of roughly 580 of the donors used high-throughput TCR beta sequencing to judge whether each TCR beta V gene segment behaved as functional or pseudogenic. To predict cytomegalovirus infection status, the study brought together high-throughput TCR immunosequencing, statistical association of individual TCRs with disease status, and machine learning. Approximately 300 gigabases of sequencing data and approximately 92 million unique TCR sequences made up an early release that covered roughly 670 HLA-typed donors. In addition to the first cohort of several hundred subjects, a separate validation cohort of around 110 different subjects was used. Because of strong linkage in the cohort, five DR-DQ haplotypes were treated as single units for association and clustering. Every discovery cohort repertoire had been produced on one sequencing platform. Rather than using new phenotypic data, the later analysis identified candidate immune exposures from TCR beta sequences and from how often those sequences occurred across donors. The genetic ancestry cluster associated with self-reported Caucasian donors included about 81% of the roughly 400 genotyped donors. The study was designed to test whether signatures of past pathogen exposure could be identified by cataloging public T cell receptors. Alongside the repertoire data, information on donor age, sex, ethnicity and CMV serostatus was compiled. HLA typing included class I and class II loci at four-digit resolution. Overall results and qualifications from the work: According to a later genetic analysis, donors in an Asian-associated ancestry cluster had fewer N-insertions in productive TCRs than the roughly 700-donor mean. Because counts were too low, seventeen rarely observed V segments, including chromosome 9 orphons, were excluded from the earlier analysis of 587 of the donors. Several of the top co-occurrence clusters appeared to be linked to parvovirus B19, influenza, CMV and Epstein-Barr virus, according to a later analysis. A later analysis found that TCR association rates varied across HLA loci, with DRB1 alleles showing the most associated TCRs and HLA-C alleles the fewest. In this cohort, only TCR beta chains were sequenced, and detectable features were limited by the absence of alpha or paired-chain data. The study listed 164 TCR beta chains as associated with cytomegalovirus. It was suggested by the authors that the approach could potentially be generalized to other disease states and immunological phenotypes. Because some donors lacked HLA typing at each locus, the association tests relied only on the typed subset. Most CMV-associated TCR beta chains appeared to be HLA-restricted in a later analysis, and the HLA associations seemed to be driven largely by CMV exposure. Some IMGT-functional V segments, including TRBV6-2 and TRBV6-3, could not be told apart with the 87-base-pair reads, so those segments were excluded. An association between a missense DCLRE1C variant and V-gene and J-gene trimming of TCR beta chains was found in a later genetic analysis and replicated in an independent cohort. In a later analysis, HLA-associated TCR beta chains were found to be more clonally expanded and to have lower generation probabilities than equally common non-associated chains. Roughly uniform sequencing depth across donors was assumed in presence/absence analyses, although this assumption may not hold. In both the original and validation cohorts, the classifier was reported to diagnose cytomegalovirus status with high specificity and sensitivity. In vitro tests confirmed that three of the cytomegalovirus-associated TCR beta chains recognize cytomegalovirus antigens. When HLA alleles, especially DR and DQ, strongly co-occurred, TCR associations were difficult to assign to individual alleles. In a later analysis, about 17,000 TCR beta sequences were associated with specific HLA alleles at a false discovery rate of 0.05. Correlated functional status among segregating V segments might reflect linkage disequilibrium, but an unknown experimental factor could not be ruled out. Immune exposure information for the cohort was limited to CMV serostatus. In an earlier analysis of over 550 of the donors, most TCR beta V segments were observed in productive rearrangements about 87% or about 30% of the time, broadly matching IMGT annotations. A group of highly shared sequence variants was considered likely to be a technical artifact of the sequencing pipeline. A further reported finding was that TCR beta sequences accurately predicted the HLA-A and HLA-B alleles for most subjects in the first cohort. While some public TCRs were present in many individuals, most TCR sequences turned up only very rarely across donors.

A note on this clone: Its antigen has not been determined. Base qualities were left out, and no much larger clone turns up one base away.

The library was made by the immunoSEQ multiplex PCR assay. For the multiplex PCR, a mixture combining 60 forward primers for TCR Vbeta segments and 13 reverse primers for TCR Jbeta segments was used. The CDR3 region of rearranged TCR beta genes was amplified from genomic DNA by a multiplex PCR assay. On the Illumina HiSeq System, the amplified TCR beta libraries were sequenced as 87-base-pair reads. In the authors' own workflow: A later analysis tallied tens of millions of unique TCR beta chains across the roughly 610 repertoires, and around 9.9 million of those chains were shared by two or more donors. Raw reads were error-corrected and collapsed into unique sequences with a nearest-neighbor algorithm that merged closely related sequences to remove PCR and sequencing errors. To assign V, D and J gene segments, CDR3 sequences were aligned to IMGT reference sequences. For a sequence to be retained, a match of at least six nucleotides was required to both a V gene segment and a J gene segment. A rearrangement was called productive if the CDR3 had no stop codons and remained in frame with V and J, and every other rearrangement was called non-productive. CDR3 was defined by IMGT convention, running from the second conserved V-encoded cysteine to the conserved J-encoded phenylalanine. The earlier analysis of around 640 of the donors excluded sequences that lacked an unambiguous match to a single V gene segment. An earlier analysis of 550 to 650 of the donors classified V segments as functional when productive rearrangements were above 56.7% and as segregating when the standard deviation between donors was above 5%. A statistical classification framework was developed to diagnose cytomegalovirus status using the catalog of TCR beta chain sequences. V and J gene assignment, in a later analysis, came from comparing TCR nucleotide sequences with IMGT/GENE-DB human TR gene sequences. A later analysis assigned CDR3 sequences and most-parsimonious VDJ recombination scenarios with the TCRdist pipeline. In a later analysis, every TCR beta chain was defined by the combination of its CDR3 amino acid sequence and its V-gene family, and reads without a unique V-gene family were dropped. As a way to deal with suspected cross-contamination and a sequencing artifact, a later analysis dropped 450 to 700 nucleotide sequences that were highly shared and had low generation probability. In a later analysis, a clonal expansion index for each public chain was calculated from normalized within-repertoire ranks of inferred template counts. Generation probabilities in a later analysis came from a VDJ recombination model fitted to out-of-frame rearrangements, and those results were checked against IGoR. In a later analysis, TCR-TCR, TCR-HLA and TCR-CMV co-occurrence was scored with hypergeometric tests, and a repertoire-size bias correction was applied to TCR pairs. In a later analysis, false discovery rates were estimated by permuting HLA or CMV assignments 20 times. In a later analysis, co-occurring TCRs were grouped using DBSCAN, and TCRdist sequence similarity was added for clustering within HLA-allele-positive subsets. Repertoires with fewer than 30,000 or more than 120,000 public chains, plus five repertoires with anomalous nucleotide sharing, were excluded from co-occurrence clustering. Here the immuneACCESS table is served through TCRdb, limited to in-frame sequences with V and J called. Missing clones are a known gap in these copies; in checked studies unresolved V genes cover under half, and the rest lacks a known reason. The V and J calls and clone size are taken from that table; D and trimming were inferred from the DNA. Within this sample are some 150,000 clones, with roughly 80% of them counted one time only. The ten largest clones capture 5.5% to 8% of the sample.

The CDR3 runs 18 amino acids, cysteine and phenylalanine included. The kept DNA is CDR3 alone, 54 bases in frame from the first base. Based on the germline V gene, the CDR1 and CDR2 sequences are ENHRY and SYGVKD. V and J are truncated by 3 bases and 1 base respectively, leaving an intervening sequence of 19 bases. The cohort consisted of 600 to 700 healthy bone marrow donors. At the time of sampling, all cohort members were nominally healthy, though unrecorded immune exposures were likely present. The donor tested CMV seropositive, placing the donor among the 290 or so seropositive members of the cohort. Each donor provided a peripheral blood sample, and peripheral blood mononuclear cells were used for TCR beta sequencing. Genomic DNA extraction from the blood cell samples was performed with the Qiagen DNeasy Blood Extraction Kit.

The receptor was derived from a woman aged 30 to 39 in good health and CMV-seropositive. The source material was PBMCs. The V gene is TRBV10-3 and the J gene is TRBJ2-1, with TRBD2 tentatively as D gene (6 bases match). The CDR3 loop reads CAISDRVGEEVSYNEQFF. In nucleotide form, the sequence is TGTGCCATCAGTGACCGGGTAGGGGAGGAAGTGTCCTACAATGAGCAGTTCTTC.